The T cell receptor beta chain under discussion was sequenced for a study of CD8 T cells in ankylosing spondylitis. This CDR3 has 18 amino acids. Germline CDR1 MNHEY, CDR2 SMNVEV (reference sequence). For this clonotype: Its antigen is not identified. One junction end does not reproduce the germline sequence, and a read error may be involved.

Findings of the study overall: Ankylosing spondylitis blood appeared to be characterized by a TCR beta motif of under 10 highly homologous variants.

Each CDR3 protein gets one entry after TCRdb re-called the 5' RACE reads with MiXCR. This table holds some 220,000 distinct CDR3 sequences, approximately 7.3% found once. The specimen sequenced was blood, either unsorted or a sorted T cell fraction (not recorded which). The TCR sequence derives from a male donor with ankylosing spondylitis. This chain joins TRBV27 and TRBJ2-1; weak D call: TRBD2 (5 bases). CDR3 DNA: TGCACCAGCAGTTTCCCCCTTTTATTGGGTGGGCGAGGGAATGAGCAGTTCTTC. Its protein is CTSSFPLLLGGRGNEQFF.